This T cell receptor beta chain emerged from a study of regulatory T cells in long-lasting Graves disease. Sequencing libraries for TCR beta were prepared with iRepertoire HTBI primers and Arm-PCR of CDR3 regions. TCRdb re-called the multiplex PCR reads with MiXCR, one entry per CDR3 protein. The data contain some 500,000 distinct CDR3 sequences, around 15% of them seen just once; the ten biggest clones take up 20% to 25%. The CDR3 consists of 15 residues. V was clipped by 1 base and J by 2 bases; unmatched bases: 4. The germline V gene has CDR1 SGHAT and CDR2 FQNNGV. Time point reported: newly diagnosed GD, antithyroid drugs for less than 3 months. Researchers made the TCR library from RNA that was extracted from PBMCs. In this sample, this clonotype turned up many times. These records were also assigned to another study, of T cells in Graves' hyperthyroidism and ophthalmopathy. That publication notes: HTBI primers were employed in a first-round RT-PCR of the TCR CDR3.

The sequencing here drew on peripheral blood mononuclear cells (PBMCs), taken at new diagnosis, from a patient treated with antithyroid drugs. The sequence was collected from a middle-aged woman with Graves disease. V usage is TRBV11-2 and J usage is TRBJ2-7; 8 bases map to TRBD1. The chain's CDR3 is CASSLAGQGTYEQYF. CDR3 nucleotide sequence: TGTGCCAGCAGCTTAGCTGGACAGGGCACCTACGAGCAGTACTTC.